The 3 T cell receptor beta chains below were found in one sample sequenced in a study of Ad26.COV2.S vaccination and SARS-CoV-2 variants (dated by TCRdb to the early 2020s). The treatment or condition label for this specimen denotes: some 19 received Ad26.COV2.S at low or high dose, single or two shots; 5 received placebo; per-sample allocation not given. Repertoires of vaccine and placebo recipients were sequenced from samples taken on day 63 after the first injection. Libraries were constructed by the immunoSEQ multiplex PCR assay. What TCRdb holds here is the immuneACCESS table cut down to in-frame rearrangements. Part of the clones is not present; checked against another copy, under half of the missing clones reflect an unresolved V gene, and the others are unexplained. In all, the sample holds 510,000 or so clones, and roughly 89% of those were seen once. The ten largest clones capture more than 10% of the sample.

The specimen comprised peripheral blood, sampled in a trial of Ad26.COV2.S vaccine versus placebo. Every receptor here comes from a person between 18 and 65 years old who received the Ad26.COV2.S COVID-19 vaccine or a placebo.

V usage is TRBV5-5 and J usage is TRBJ2-7; D may be TRBD1 or TRBD2 (5 bases each). V was pared by 7 bases and J by 3 bases, with 20 bases between. Germline values: CDR1 SGHKS, CDR2 YYEKEE (reference sequence). The CDR3 spans 15 residues. Here the CDR3 reads CASGTTTRGLYEQYF. In DNA form, the CDR3 reads TGTGCCAGCGGCACTACGACACGGGGCCTCTACGAGCAGTACTTC.

J is TRBJ1-5 and V is TRBV28; TRBD1 matches at 8 bases. Trimming removed 3 bases from V and 4 bases from J; junction bases left unmatched: 8. Per germline, CDR1 MDHEN and CDR2 SYDVKM. CDR3 length: 16 residues. In DNA form, the CDR3 reads TGTGCCAGCAGTTTCCCCGGACAGGGTGGGAATCAGCCCCAGCATTTT. This codes for CASSFPGQGGNQPQHF.

This chain joins TRBV9 and TRBJ2-5; weak D call: TRBD2 (5 bases). This CDR3 region has 17 residues. The V and J ends lost 4 bases and 2 bases respectively, with 21 bases between them. The germline V gene has CDR1 SGDLS and CDR2 YYNGEE. The CDR3 here is CASSFEEELGGQETQYF. The CDR3 bases are TGTGCCAGCAGCTTCGAAGAGGAGCTTGGCGGGCAAGAGACCCAGTACTTC.